The next 10 T cell receptor beta chains were all read from a single sample in a study of T cell responses to AZD1222 COVID-19 vaccine. Here immunoSEQ multiplex PCR was the method, and the copy in TCRdb shows in-frame clones only, minus some. The data show about 110,000 clones, around 94% seen once. The material sequenced was peripheral blood, taken on day 0 of AZD1222 vaccination. Receptors originate from an adult in good health.

This clone was seen only once. V gene TRBV11-2 combines with J gene TRBJ1-1; D not resolved. Trimming cost V 4 bases and J 7 bases, with 10 bases left between them. This CDR3 is 12 amino acids long. Per germline, CDR1 SGHAT and CDR2 FQNNGV. CDR3 in DNA: TGTGCCAGCAGCTGGAGAACTGGTGAAGCTTTCTTT. Its translation: CASSWRTGEAFF.

The chain carries TRBV6-5 and TRBJ1-2; 9 bases map to TRBD1. With 7 bases clipped from V and 3 bases from J, the junction kept 6 bases outside the gene matches. CDR1 MNHEY and CDR2 SVGAGI come from the germline V gene. This CDR3 comprises 14 residues. The CDR3 nucleotides read TGTGCCAGCAACCGACAGGGGGTAGACTATGGCTACACCTTC. This sequence encodes CASNRQGVDYGYTF.

The V gene is TRBV30, the J gene TRBJ1-3; TRBD1 is a possible D gene (5 bases). CDR1 GTSNPN and CDR2 SVGIG come from the germline V gene (reference sequence). Trimming left V 3 bases short and J 0 bases short, with 9 bases between. The CDR3 sequence is 14 residues long. CDR3 amino acids: CAWRTGSSGNTIYF. The CDR3 DNA is TGTGCCTGGAGAACAGGTAGCTCTGGAAACACCATATATTTT.

The chain couples TRBV5-4 to TRBJ1-2; 7 bases map to TRBD1. The trim removed 3 bases at V and 4 bases at J, leaving 3 bases unmatched. Germline V gene data show CDR1 as SGHNT and CDR2 as YYREEE (reference sequence). The CDR3 spans 13 residues. CDR3 DNA: TGTGCCAGCAGCTCCGACAGGGCCTATGGCTACACCTTC. Protein: CASSSDRAYGYTF.

The chain employs TRBV7-9 and TRBJ1-1, with D perhaps TRBD1 (5 bases). Germline loops: CDR1 SEHNR, CDR2 FQNEAQ (reference sequence). This CDR3 region has 16 residues. The germline V and J ends were trimmed by 2 bases and 7 bases, with 20 bases remaining between them. This CDR3 is CASSLPPLDGGVEAFF. The CDR3 nucleotides are TGTGCCAGCAGCTTACCCCCATTGGACGGGGGGGTTGAAGCTTTCTTT.

The chain is built from TRBV28 and TRBJ2-2; the D gene is possibly TRBD1 (7 bases). Trimming took 5 bases from V and 3 from J, leaving 13 bases between them. This CDR3 spans 15 amino acids. Germline V lookup: CDR1 MDHEN, CDR2 SYDVKM. The CDR3 coding sequence is TGTGCCAGCAGTGGACTACAGGGGTACACCGGGGAGCTGTTTTTT. Translating it yields CASSGLQGYTGELFF.

CDR3 in DNA: TGTGCCAGCAGTTACTCGGACAGGGCTAACTATGGCTACACCTTC. This sequence encodes CASSYSDRANYGYTF. The J gene is TRBJ1-2, the V gene TRBV6-5, with 8 bases matching TRBD1. Germline V gives CDR1 MNHEY, CDR2 SVGAGI. V shed 0 bases, J shed 0 bases, and the junction held 0 bases outside the gene matches. This CDR3 comprises 15 residues.

The DNA for the CDR3 is TGCGCCAGCAGCCTCCGGACCATAGACAGCGGCTCGGGGTCTTTCTTT. It translates to CASSLRTIDSGSGSFF. The chain has TRBV4-1 and TRBJ1-1, with a weak D call TRBD1 (5 bases). This CDR3 has 16 residues. Between the trimmed V and J ends, which lost 4 bases and 12 bases, there was a span of 27 bases. Germline CDR1 MGHRA, CDR2 YSYEKL.

The V gene is TRBV28, the J gene TRBJ1-1, with D possibly being TRBD1 (5 bases). Trimming took 6 bases from V and 4 from J, leaving 15 bases between them. Germline V gene sequence: CDR1 MDHEN, CDR2 SYDVKM. The CDR3 totals 14 residues. In nucleotides, the CDR3 is TGTGCCAGCAGGGCAATTCCTGGGACCACTGAAGCTTTCTTT. Encoded protein: CASRAIPGTTEAFF.

For the CDR3, the DNA is TGTGCCAGCAGCTTGGGGTTGGGGGAGGGCACAGATACGCAGTATTTT. Translated, it gives CASSLGLGEGTDTQYF. V and J are TRBV5-4 and TRBJ2-3; D possibly corresponds to TRBD2 (6 bases). V was pared by 0 bases and J by 1 base, with 12 bases between. The germline V gene encodes CDR1 SGHNT and CDR2 YYREEE (reference sequence). The CDR3 extends over 16 amino acids.